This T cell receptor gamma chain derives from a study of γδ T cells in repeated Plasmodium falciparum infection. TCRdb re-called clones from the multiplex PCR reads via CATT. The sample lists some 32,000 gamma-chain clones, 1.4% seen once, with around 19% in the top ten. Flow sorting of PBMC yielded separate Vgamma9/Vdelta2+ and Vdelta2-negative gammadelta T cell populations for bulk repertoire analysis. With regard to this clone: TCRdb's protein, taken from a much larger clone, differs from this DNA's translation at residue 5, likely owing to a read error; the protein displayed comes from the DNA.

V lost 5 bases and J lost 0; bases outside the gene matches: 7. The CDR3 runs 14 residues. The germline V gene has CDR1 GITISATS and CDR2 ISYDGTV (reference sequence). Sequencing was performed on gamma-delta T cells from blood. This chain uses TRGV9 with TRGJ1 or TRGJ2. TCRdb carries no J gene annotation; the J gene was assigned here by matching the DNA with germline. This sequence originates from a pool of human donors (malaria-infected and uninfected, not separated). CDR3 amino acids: CALWGPSNYYKKLF. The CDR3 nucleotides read TGTGCCTTGTGGGGGCCGTCGAATTATTATAAGAAACTCTTT.